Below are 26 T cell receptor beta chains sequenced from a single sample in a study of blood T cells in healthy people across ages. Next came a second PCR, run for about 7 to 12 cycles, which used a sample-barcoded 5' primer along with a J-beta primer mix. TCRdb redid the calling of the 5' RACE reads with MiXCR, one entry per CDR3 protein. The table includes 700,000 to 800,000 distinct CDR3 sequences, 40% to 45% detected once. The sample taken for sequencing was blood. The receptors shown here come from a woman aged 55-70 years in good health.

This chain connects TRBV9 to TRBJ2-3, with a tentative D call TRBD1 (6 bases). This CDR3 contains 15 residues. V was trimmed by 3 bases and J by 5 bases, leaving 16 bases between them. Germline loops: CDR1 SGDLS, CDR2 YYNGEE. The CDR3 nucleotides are TGTGCCAGCAGCGCGGGACATCCGGATGGAGATACGCAGTATTTT. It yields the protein CASSAGHPDGDTQYF.

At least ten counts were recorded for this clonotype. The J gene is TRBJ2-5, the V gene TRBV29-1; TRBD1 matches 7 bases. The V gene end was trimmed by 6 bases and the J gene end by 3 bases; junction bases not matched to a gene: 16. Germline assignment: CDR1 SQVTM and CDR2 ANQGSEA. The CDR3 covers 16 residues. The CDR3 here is CSVMGQRTTHEETQYF. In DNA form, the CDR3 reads TGCAGCGTGATGGGACAGAGGACGACGCACGAAGAGACCCAGTACTTC.

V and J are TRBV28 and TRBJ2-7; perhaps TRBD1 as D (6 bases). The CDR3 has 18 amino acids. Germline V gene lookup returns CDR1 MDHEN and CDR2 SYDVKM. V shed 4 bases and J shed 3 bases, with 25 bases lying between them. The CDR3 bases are TGTGCCAGCAGTTCCGTCCCCTCAGGGGCCACCAGATACTACGAGCAGTACTTC. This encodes CASSSVPSGATRYYEQYF.

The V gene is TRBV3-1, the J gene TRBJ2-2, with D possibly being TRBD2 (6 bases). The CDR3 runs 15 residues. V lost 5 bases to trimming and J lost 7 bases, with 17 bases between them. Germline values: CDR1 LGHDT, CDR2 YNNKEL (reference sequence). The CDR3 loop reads CASSVSTSLVGELFF. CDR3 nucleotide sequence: TGTGCCAGCAGCGTTAGCACTAGCCTGGTCGGGGAGCTGTTTTTT.

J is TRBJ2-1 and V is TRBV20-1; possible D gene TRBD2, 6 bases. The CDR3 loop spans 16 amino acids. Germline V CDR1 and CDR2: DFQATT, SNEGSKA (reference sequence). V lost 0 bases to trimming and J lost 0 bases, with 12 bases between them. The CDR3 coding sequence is TGCAGTGCTAGAGATAGGGGAGCGGGCTCCTACAATGAGCAGTTCTTC. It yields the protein CSARDRGAGSYNEQFF.

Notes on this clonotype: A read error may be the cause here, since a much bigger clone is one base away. The CDR3 sequence is CASSQEPSGSYDEQFF. In DNA form, the CDR3 reads TGTGCCAGCAGCCAAGAGCCTAGCGGGAGCTACGATGAGCAGTTCTTC. The rearrangement uses TRBV4-2 and TRBJ2-1; 10 bases are a match to TRBD2. The CDR3 length is 16 residues. CDR1 is LGHNA, CDR2 YNFKEQ, per germline.

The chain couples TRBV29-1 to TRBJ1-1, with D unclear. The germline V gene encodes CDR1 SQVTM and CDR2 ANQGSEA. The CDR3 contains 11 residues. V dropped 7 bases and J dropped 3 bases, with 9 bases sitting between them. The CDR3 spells CSGGFDTEAFF. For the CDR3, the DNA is TGCAGCGGTGGTTTTGACACTGAAGCTTTCTTT.

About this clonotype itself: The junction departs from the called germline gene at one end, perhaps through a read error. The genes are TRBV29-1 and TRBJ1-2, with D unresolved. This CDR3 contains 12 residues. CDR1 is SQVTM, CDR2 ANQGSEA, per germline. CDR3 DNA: TGCAGCGTTGAAACAGCTAACTCTGGCTACACCTTC. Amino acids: CSVETANSGYTF. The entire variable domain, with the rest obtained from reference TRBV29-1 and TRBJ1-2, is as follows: SAVISQKPSRDICQRGTSLTIQCQVDSQVTMMFWYRQQPGQSLTLIATANQGSEATYESGFVIDKFPISRPNLTFSTLTVSNMSPEDSSIYLCSVETANSGYTFGSGTRLTVV.

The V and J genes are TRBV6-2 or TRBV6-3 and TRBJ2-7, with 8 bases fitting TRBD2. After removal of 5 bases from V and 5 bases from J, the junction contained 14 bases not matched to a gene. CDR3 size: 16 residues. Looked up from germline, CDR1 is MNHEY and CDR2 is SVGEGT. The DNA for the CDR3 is TGTGCCAGCAGTCCTCGGCCCCTACGGGAGGGCCACGAGCAGTACTTC. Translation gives CASSPRPLREGHEQYF.

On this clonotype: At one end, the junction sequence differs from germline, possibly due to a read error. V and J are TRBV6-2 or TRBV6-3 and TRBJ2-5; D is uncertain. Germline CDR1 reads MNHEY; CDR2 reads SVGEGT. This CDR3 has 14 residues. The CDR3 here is CASSDSVGLETQYF. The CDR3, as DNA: TGTGCCAGCAGTGACTCAGTGGGGTTGGAGACCCAGTACTTC.

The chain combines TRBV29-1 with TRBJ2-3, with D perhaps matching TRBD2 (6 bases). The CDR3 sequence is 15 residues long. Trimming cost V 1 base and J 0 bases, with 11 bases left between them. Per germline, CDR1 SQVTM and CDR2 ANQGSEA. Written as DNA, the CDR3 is TGCAGCGTTGAAGGGAGGGGAATTAGCACAGATACGCAGTATTTT. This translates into CSVEGRGISTDTQYF.

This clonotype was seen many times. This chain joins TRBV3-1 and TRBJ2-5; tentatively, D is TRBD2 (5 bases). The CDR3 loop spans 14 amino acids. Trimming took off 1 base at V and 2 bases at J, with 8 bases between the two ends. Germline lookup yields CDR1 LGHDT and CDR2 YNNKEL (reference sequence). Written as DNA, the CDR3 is TGTGCCAGCAGCCAAGGAGCGGTACAAGAGACCCAGTACTTC. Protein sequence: CASSQGAVQETQYF.

The CDR3 spells CASSYSKNGDEQYF. CDR3 coding DNA: TGTGCCAGCAGTTACTCTAAAAATGGGGACGAGCAGTACTTC. The rearrangement uses TRBV6-5 and TRBJ2-7; D is unresolved. The V end lost 0 bases, the J end lost 5 bases, and 11 bases lay between the germline ends. CDR3 length: 14 amino acids. Germline V CDR1 and CDR2: MNHEY, SVGAGI.

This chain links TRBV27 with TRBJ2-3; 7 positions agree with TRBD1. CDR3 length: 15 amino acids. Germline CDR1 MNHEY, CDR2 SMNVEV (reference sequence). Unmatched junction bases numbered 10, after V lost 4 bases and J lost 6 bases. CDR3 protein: CASSSSPGQRDTQYF. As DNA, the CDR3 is TGTGCCAGCAGTTCCTCTCCGGGACAGAGGGATACGCAGTATTTT.

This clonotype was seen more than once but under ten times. The CDR3 region has the DNA TGTGCCAGCAGTCGACAGGGCACCGACTATGGCTACACCTTC. Protein sequence: CASSRQGTDYGYTF. The chain combines TRBV28 with TRBJ1-2, with 7 bases identical to TRBD1. The V segment lost 5 bases and the J segment 3 bases; nucleotides outside the gene matches: 6. The CDR3 runs to 14 residues. Germline V CDR1 and CDR2: MDHEN, SYDVKM.

This chain's CDR3 is CASRATGGSTYEQYF. The DNA of the CDR3 is TGTGCCAGCAGGGCCACAGGGGGCTCCACCTACGAGCAGTACTTC. V is TRBV25-1 and J is TRBJ2-7; 9 bases are shared with TRBD1. In germline, CDR1 is MGHDK, CDR2 SYGVNS. CDR3 length: 15 amino acids. V was pared by 6 bases and J by 2 bases, with 8 bases of the junction left unmatched.

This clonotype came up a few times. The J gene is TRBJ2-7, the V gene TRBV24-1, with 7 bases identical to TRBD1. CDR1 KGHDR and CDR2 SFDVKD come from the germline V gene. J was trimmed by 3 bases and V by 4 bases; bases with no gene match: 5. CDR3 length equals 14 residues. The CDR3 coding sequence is TGTGCCACCAGTGAGACAGGGAGAGACTACGAGCAGTACTTC. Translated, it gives CATSETGRDYEQYF.

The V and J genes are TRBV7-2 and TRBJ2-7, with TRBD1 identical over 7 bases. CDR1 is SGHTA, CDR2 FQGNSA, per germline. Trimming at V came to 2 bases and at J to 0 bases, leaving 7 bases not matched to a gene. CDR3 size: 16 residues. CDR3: CASSLILRQGSYEQYF. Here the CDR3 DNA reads TGTGCCAGCAGCTTAATCCTGAGACAGGGCTCCTACGAGCAGTACTTC. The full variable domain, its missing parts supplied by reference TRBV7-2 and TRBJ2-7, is GAGVSQSPSNKVTEKGKDVELRCDPISGHTALYWYRQSLGQGLEFLIYFQGNSAPDKSGLPSDRFSAERTGGSVSTLTIQRTQQEDSAVYLCASSLILRQGSYEQYFGPGTRLTVT.

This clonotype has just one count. The CDR3 spells CAISESGGANNEQFF. DNA of the CDR3: TGTGCCATCAGTGAGTCGGGAGGCGCAAACAATGAGCAGTTCTTC. J is TRBJ2-1 and V is TRBV10-3; a weak D match, TRBD2 (6 bases). The CDR3 loop spans 15 amino acids. V dropped 0 bases and J dropped 5 bases, with 11 bases sitting between them. The germline V gene encodes CDR1 ENHRY and CDR2 SYGVKD.

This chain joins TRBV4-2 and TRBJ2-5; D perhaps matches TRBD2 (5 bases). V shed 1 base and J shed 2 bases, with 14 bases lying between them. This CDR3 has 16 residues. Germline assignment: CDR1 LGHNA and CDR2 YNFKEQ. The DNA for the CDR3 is TGTGCCAGCAGCCAAGGGGCCTCGGAGGATCAAGAGACCCAGTACTTC. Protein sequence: CASSQGASEDQETQYF.

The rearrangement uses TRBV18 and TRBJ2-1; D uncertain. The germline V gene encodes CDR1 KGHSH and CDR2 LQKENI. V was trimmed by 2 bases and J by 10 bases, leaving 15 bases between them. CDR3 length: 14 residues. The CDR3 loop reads CASSPSPGPNEQFF. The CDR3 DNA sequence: TGTGCCAGCTCACCAAGTCCAGGTCCCAACGAGCAGTTCTTC.

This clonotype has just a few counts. The CDR3 coding sequence is TGTGCCAGCAGGGGACTAGCGGGGAACCTTCTCTACGAGCAGTACTTC. Translating it yields CASRGLAGNLLYEQYF. The chain joins TRBV6-1 to TRBJ2-4, with 13 bases aligning to TRBD2. Matching the DNA end better, TRBJ2-7 makes the J call doubtful. This CDR3 is built from 16 residues. From germline, CDR1 is MNHNS and CDR2 SASEGT.

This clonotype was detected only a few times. The CDR3 bases are TGTGCCAGCAAAGAGGGGGCAAGTTACAATGAGCAGTTCTTC. Protein sequence: CASKEGASYNEQFF. This chain connects TRBV12-3 or TRBV12-4 to TRBJ2-1; 7 nucleotides line up with TRBD1. V dropped 7 bases and J dropped 4; count of bases not matched to a gene: 7. The CDR3 spans 14 residues.

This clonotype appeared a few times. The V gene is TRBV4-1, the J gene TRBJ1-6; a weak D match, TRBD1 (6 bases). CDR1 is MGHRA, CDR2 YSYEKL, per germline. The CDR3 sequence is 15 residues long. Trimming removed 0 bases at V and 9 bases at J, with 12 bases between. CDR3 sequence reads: CASSQDQGTTSPLHF. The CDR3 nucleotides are TGCGCCAGCAGCCAAGACCAGGGGACGACTTCACCCCTCCACTTT.

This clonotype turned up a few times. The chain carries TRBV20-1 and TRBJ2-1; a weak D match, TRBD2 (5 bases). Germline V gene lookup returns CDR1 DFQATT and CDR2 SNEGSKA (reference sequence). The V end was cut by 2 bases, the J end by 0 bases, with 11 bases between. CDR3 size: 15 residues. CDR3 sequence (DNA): TGCAGTGCTAGAACCGGACTTCTCTCCTACAATGAGCAGTTCTTC. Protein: CSARTGLLSYNEQFF.

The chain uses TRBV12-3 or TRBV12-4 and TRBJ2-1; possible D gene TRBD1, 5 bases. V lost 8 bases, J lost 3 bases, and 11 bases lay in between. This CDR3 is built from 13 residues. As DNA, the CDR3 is TGTGCCAGCCGAGTCAGGGACTACAATGAGCAGTTCTTC. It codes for CASRVRDYNEQFF.